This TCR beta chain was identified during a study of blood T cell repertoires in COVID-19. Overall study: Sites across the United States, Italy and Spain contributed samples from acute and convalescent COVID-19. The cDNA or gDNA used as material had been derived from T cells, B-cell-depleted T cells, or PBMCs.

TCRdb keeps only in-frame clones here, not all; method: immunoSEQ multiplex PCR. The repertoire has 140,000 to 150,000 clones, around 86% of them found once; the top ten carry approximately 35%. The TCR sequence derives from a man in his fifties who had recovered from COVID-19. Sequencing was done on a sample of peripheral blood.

For the CDR3, the DNA is TGTGCCAGCAGCCCCGGACTAGCTTTAGATACGCAGTATTTT. This encodes CASSPGLALDTQYF. The chain couples TRBV6-2 or TRBV6-3 to TRBJ2-3; TRBD2 aligns across 8 bases. Germline V CDR1 and CDR2: MNHEY, SVGEGT. The V and J ends lost 6 bases and 5 bases, in that order; junction bases with no gene match: 7. This CDR3 is built from 14 residues.